This TCR beta chain was sequenced in a study of blood T cell repertoires in COVID-19. Turning to the study itself: COVID-19 samples, acute and convalescent, were from the United States, Italy and Spain. PBMCs, B-cell-depleted T cells, or T cells provided the cDNA or gDNA that made up the material.

V gave up 2 bases and J gave up 1 base, with 14 bases separating them. This CDR3 contains 17 residues. Germline assignment: CDR1 SEHNR and CDR2 FQNEAQ (reference sequence). Methods used by the authors: Amplification with reference gene primers provided the estimates of nucleated cell counts. Measured with immunoSEQ multiplex PCR; TCRdb has only the in-frame clones, and not every one. V, J and clone size are those of that table, while D and trimming were read from the DNA. The table has around 500,000 clones, roughly 90% seen once. This TCR was sampled from a woman aged 40 to 50 who had recovered from COVID-19. The chain combines TRBV7-9 with TRBJ1-4; D possibly corresponds to TRBD1 (5 bases). Sequenced input: PBMCs or T cells enriched from blood (not recorded which). The CDR3 nucleotides are TGTGCCAGCAGCTTAAACGGTGGGGGGATAACTAATGAAAAACTGTTTTTT. This translates into CASSLNGGGITNEKLFF.